What follows are 20 T cell receptor beta chains derived from one specimen sequenced in a study of T cells after yellow fever vaccination. MiXCR, applied by TCRdb to the 5' RACE reads, yields one record per CDR3 protein. The data show 300,000 or so distinct CDR3 sequences, approximately 8% seen once. This specimen consisted of PBMCs, obtained about 41 days after the first yellow fever vaccination. These receptors came from a man between 18 and 35 years old who received the YFV17D yellow fever vaccine.

This chain uses TRBV7-9 with TRBJ2-7, with D possibly matching TRBD1 (5 bases). The CDR3 loop spans 14 amino acids. Germline values: CDR1 SEHNR, CDR2 FQNEAQ (reference sequence). The V end was cut by 1 base, the J end by 3 bases, with 10 bases between. This chain's CDR3 is CASSLGVGLYEQYF. CDR3 DNA: TGTGCCAGCAGCTTAGGAGTGGGGCTCTACGAGCAGTACTTC.

To note about this clonotype: Possible read error: a much larger clone is one base away. The rearrangement joins TRBV20-1 to TRBJ2-1; D perhaps matches TRBD2 (5 bases). The CDR3 covers 16 residues. Germline-derived CDR1 and CDR2 are DFQATT and SNEGSKA (reference sequence). CDR3 DNA sequence: TGCTGTGCTAGAGCGCTCGGGGAGCAGGCCTACAATGAGCAGTTCTTC. It yields the protein CCARALGEQAYNEQFF.

The rearrangement joins TRBV12-3 or TRBV12-4 to TRBJ2-1; D might be TRBD2 (5 bases). Trimming took 2 bases from V and 0 from J, leaving 8 bases between them. The CDR3 spans 15 residues. The CDR3, as DNA: TGTGCCAGCAGTTTAAAACTAGGCTCCTACAATGAGCAGTTCTTC. The encoded protein is CASSLKLGSYNEQFF.

The rearrangement joins TRBV6-1 to TRBJ2-7, with 7 positions matching TRBD2. Losses at the gene ends were 7 bases for V and 8 bases for J; bases not matched to a gene: 11. CDR1 and CDR2 from the germline V gene are MNHNS and SASEGT. This CDR3 spans 13 amino acids. CDR3 residues: CASMGGPAGKQYF. In DNA, the CDR3 is TGTGCCAGCATGGGTGGACCAGCGGGGAAGCAGTACTTC.

This clonotype was picked up a small number of times. The CDR3 region has the DNA TGTGCCAGCAGCCCCACTGGAAGGATGGGAGATACGCAGTATTTT. This sequence encodes CASSPTGRMGDTQYF. J is TRBJ2-3 and V is TRBV7-2; D is undetermined. CDR3 length equals 15 residues. CDR1 and CDR2 from the germline V gene are SGHTA and FQGNSA. Trimming shortened V by 5 bases and J by 5 bases, and 17 bases separated the two germline ends. The full variable domain, with the rest looked up from reference TRBV7-2 and TRBJ2-3, is GAGVSQSPSNKVTEKGKDVELRCDPISGHTALYWYRQSLGQGLEFLIYFQGNSAPDKSGLPSDRFSAERTGGSVSTLTIQRTQQEDSAVYLCASSPTGRMGDTQYFGPGTRLTVL.

This clonotype was recorded many times. This chain links TRBV7-2 with TRBJ2-5, with a tentative D call TRBD2 (5 bases). Trimming removed 1 base at V and 5 bases at J, with 8 bases between. The CDR3 consists of 13 residues. CDR1 SGHTA and CDR2 FQGNSA come from the germline V gene. CDR3: CASSLVLVETQYF. In DNA, the CDR3 is TGTGCCAGCAGCTTAGTACTAGTGGAGACCCAGTACTTC.

This clonotype has just a few counts. V and J are TRBV6-5 and TRBJ2-5, with 10 positions matching TRBD2. Germline lookup yields CDR1 MNHEY and CDR2 SVGAGI. The CDR3 covers 15 residues. Trimming took 1 base from V and 3 from J; bases not matched to a gene: 2. DNA for the CDR3: TGTGCCAGCAGTTACTACGGACTAGCGGAAGAGACCCAGTACTTC. Its translation: CASSYYGLAEETQYF.

The chain employs TRBV7-9 and TRBJ1-2; D gene unclear. CDR1 SEHNR and CDR2 FQNEAQ come from the germline V gene (reference sequence). The CDR3 runs 15 residues. V was clipped by 1 base and J by 8 bases, with 17 bases between them. CDR3 amino acids: CASSLVGKSVGGYTF. The CDR3, as DNA: TGTGCCAGCAGCTTAGTCGGAAAAAGTGTGGGGGGCTACACCTTC.

In the case of this clonotype: One end of the junction is discordant with germline, which a read error may explain. The rearrangement uses TRBV4-3 and TRBJ1-6; 10 bases are shared with TRBD1. Germline assignment: CDR1 LGHNA and CDR2 YSLEER. CDR3 length: 15 residues. The CDR3 is CPSSPRDRGDSPLHF. CDR3 DNA sequence: TGCCCCAGCAGCCCCCGGGACAGGGGAGATTCACCCCTCCACTTT.

This clonotype has only a few counts. V is TRBV10-3 and J is TRBJ1-5; D call uncertain. Trimming cost V 2 bases and J 6 bases, with 17 bases left between them. This CDR3 comprises 16 residues. CDR1 and CDR2 (germline): ENHRY, SYGVKD. CDR3 region: CAISEQDPKGGQPQHF. In DNA, the CDR3 is TGTGCCATCAGTGAGCAGGACCCAAAAGGAGGTCAGCCCCAGCATTTT.

This clonotype was seen only a few times. The gene calls are TRBV11-2 and TRBJ2-1; TRBD2 agrees at 9 bases. J was trimmed by 4 bases and V by 0 bases; bases with no gene match: 4. The CDR3 runs to 16 residues. Germline V lookup: CDR1 SGHAT, CDR2 FQNNGV. CDR3 loop: CASSLDQRGAYNEQFF. In DNA, the CDR3 is TGTGCCAGCAGCTTAGACCAGCGGGGGGCTTACAATGAGCAGTTCTTC.

The V and J genes are TRBV5-1 and TRBJ1-1; 9 positions match TRBD1. CDR1 and CDR2 from the germline V gene are SGHRS and YFSETQ. After removal of 3 bases from V and 2 bases from J, the junction contained 5 bases not matched to a gene. The CDR3 has 15 residues. CDR3 loop: CASSSGTGINTEAFF. DNA of the CDR3: TGCGCCAGCAGCTCTGGGACAGGGATTAACACTGAAGCTTTCTTT.

This clonotype has at least ten counts. CDR3 nucleotide sequence: TGCGCCAGCAGCCATTCTAGTGTCACAGATACGCAGTATTTT. Translating it yields CASSHSSVTDTQYF. J is TRBJ2-3 and V is TRBV4-3, with D unresolved. Deletions cut 3 bases from V and 2 bases from J, with 9 bases between. Germline CDR1 reads LGHNA; CDR2 reads YSLEER. The CDR3 spans 14 residues.

This clonotype was seen a few times. This chain joins TRBV6-2 or TRBV6-3 and TRBJ1-6; 9 nucleotides agree with TRBD1. Germline V lookup: CDR1 MNHEY, CDR2 SVGEGT. This CDR3 region has 18 residues. The V and J ends lost 6 bases and 1 base, in that order; junction bases with no gene match: 10. The CDR3 bases are TGTGCCAGCAGAGCCCGGACAGGGGAGGTTTCCTATAATTCACCCCTCCACTTT. Residues: CASRARTGEVSYNSPLHF.

The chain couples TRBV6-2 or TRBV6-3 to TRBJ2-2; D is ambiguous. V lost 0 bases and J 0 bases, leaving 5 bases between the germline ends. The CDR3 length is 15 residues. Germline values: CDR1 MNHEY, CDR2 SVGEGT. The CDR3, as DNA: TGTGCCAGCAGTTACTCGCTGGCGAACACCGGGGAGCTGTTTTTT. It translates to CASSYSLANTGELFF.

Only a few counts were recorded for this clonotype. The chain combines TRBV7-2 with TRBJ2-7; D gene uncertain. Trimming removed 4 bases from V and 3 bases from J, with 16 bases in between. The CDR3 loop spans 15 amino acids. The germline V gene has CDR1 SGHTA and CDR2 FQGNSA. The DNA for the CDR3 is TGTGCCAGCAGCTCGTCACAGAACGCTAACTACGAGCAGTACTTC. Its protein product is CASSSSQNANYEQYF. Full variable domain (outside the CDR3, taken from reference TRBV7-2 and TRBJ2-7): GAGVSQSPSNKVTEKGKDVELRCDPISGHTALYWYRQSLGQGLEFLIYFQGNSAPDKSGLPSDRFSAERTGGSVSTLTIQRTQQEDSAVYLCASSSSQNANYEQYFGPGTRLTVT.

This clonotype turned up a few times. This chain joins TRBV27 and TRBJ2-2, with 10 bases matching TRBD1. The CDR3 consists of 15 residues. The germline CDR1 and CDR2 sequences are MNHEY and SMNVEV (reference sequence). V gave up 3 bases and J gave up 4 bases; unmatched junction bases: 2. The CDR3 DNA follows: TGTGCCAGCAGTTTTGGGACAGGGGTCACCGGGGAGCTGTTTTTT. Residues: CASSFGTGVTGELFF.

The gene calls are TRBV7-8 and TRBJ2-7; 8 bases align to TRBD2. Germline values: CDR1 SGHVS, CDR2 FQNEAQ. The CDR3 spans 17 residues. The junction had 14 bases not matched to a gene; V was cut back by 1 base and J by 6 bases. The CDR3 nucleotides are TGTGCCAGCAGCTTAGGTATTGCGGGGGGCCCCTGGGGCGAGCAGTACTTC. It yields the protein CASSLGIAGGPWGEQYF.

The CDR3 nucleotides are TGTGCCAGCAGGTCTTCCATGGGTGGTGTCACCTACAATGAGCAGTTCTTC. It codes for CASRSSMGGVTYNEQFF. This chain links TRBV11-2 with TRBJ2-1; D call uncertain. Germline V lookup: CDR1 SGHAT, CDR2 FQNNGV. The CDR3 contains 17 residues. V dropped 6 bases and J dropped 2 bases, with 20 bases sitting between them.

This clonotype was picked up a small number of times. V gene TRBV4-3 combines with J gene TRBJ2-1; TRBD1 matches 10 bases. The junction had 6 bases not matched to a gene; V was cut back by 4 bases and J by 9 bases. In germline, CDR1 is LGHNA, CDR2 YSLEER. The CDR3 covers 14 residues. CDR3 sequence: CASSPGTGVSEQFF. The CDR3 nucleotides are TGCGCCAGCAGCCCCGGGACAGGGGTCAGTGAGCAGTTCTTC.